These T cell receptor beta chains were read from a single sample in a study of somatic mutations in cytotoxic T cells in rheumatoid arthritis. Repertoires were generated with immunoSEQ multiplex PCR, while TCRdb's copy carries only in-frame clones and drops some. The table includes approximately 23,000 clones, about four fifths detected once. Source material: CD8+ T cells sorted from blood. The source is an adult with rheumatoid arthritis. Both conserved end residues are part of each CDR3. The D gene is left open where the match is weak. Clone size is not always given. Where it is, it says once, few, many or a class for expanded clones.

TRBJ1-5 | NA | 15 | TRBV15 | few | TGTGCCACCAGCAGTCACATCCGCCCCACCCAGCCCCAGCATTTT | CATSSHIRPTQPQHF
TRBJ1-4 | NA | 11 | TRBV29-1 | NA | TGCAGCGTGGGGTACAGTGGAAAACTGTTTTTT | CSVGYSGKLFF
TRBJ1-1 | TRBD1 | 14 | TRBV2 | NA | TGTGCCAGCAGGCCCCAGGGGGGAAGTACTGAAGCTTTCTTT | CASRPQGGSTEAFF
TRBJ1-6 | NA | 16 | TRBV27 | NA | TGTGCCAGCAGTTTAATCGGTTTCGGGGGGATTTCACCCCTCCACTTT | CASSLIGFGGISPLHF
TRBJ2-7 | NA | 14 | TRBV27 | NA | TGTGCCAGCAGTCTTTCCGGGACTTCCTACGAGCAGTACTTC | CASSLSGTSYEQYF
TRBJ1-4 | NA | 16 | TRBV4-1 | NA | TGCGCCAGCAGCCAAGATCATCGGGAGCTTGGGAAAAAACTGTTTTTT | CASSQDHRELGKKLFF
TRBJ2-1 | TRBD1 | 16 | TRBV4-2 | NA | TGTGCCAGCAGCCAAGATTGGGACAGATCCTACAATGAGCAGTTCTTC | CASSQDWDRSYNEQFF
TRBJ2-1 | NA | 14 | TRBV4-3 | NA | TGCGCCAGCAGCCAAGCCCGTCGAGGCCATGAGCAGTTCTTC | CASSQARRGHEQFF
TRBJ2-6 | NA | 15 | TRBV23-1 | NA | TGCGCCAGCAGCCCCCGGGACCCTGGGGCCAACGTCCTGACTTTC | CASSPRDPGANVLTF
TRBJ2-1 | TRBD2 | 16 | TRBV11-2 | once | TGTGCCAGCAGCATCCGACTAGCGGGGGCCTACAATGAGCAGTTCTTC | CASSIRLAGAYNEQFF
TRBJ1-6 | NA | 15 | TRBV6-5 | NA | TGTGCCAGCAGTTACGATGAGGGGACCTATTCACCCCTCCACTTT | CASSYDEGTYSPLHF
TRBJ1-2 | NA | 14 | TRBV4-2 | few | TGTGCCAGCAGCCAACCAGGGCCCGACTATGGCTACACCTTC | CASSQPGPDYGYTF
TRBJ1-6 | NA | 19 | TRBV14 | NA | TGTGCCAGCAGCCTTAGGGTTGGACGGCAGGGGTTCTATAATTCACCCCTCCACTTT | CASSLRVGRQGFYNSPLHF
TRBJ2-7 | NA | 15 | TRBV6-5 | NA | TGTGCCAGCAGTTACTCGATTAGGGGAGCCTACGAGCAGTACTTC | CASSYSIRGAYEQYF
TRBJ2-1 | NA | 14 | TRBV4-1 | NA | TGCGCCAGCAGCCAGAGGGGGGGGGACCACGAGCAGTTCTTC | CASSQRGGDHEQFF
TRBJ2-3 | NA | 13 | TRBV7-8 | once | TGTGCCAGCAGACTTAGCGACTTCGATACGCAGTATTTT | CASRLSDFDTQYF
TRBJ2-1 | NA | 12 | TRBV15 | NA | TGTGCCACCAGCAGTAGCGGAAATGAGCAGTTCTTC | CATSSSGNEQFF
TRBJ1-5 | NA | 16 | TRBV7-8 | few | TGTGCCAGCAGCTTCGGGGCCTTTCTTAGCAATCAGCCCCAGCATTTT | CASSFGAFLSNQPQHF
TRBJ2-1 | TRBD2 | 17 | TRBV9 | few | TGTGCCAGCAGCGTGGGGTCGAGCGGGAGCTCCTACAATGAGCAGTTCTTC | CASSVGSSGSSYNEQFF
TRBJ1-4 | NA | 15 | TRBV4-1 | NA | TGCGCCAGCAGCCAAGAAGGTGGAACTAATGAAAAACTGTTTTTT | CASSQEGGTNEKLFF
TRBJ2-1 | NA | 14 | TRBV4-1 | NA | TGCGCCAGCAGCCAAAGCGTCTCCTACAATGAGCAGTTCTTC | CASSQSVSYNEQFF
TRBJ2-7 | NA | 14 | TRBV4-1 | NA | TGCGCCAGCAGCCATGAACCCGGGAGCTACGAGCAGTACTTC | CASSHEPGSYEQYF
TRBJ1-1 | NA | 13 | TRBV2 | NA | TGTGCCAGCACCCTGACAGCGAACACTGAAGCTTTCTTT | CASTLTANTEAFF
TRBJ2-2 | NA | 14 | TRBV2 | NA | TGTGCCAGCAGTGAGGACCTCGCCACCGGGGAGCTGTTTTTT | CASSEDLATGELFF
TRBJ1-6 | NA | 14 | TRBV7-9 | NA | TGTGCCAGCAGCTCGCAAGCATATAATTCACCCCTCCACTTT | CASSSQAYNSPLHF
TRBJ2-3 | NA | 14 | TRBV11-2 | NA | TGTGCCAGCAGCCCATACTTCGGGGGTGATACGCAGTATTTT | CASSPYFGGDTQYF
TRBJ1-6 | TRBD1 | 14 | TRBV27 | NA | TGTGCCAGCAGCCTCGGGACAGGGATTTCACCCCTCCACTTT | CASSLGTGISPLHF
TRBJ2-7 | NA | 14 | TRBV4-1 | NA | TGCGCCAGCAGCCAATCAGGGGTACCCGACGAGCAGTACTTC | CASSQSGVPDEQYF
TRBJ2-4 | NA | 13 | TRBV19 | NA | TGTGCCAGCCTACAGGGTGGCAAAAACATTCAGTACTTC | CASLQGGKNIQYF
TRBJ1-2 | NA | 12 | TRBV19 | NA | TGTGCCAGTAGGGCAGGCGATTATGGCTACACCTTC | CASRAGDYGYTF
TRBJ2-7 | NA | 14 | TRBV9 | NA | TGTGCCAGCAGCGTAGGAGGCAACTCCTACGAGCAGTACTTC | CASSVGGNSYEQYF
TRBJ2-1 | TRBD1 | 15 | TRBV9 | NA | TGTGCCAGCAGCGGAGGACAGGGGGTCTACAATGAGCAGTTCTTC | CASSGGQGVYNEQFF
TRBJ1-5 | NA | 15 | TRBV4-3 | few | TGCGCCAGCAGCCAAGAGGACGGGGTGAACCAGCCCCAGCATTTT | CASSQEDGVNQPQHF
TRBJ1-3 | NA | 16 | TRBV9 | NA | TGTGCCAGCAGCGTAGGGGGAGCTTACTCTGGAAACACCATATATTTT | CASSVGGAYSGNTIYF
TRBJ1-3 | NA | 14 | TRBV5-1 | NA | TGCGCCAGCAGCTTGGTGACAGGCGGAAACACCATATATTTT | CASSLVTGGNTIYF
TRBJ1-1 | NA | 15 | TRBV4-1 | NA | TGCGCCAGCAGCCCTCGGACACGCGTGAACACTGAAGCTTTCTTT | CASSPRTRVNTEAFF
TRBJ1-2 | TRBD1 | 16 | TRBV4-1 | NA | TGCGCCAGCAGGACCCAGACAGGGGGTAGTAACTATGGCTACACCTTC | CASRTQTGGSNYGYTF
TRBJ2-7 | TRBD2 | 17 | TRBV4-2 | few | TGTGCCAGCAGCCAAGAATATCTTGCTAGCGGGAGTTACGAGCAGTACTTC | CASSQEYLASGSYEQYF
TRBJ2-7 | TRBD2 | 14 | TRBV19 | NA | TGTGCCAGTAGGGAACTAGCGGGGGAATTTGAGCAGTACTTC | CASRELAGEFEQYF
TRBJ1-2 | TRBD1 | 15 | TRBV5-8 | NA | TGTGCCAGCAGCTATCCAGGGGGCTTAGACTATGGCTACACCTTC | CASSYPGGLDYGYTF
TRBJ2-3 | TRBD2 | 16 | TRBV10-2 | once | TGCGCCAGCAGTGAGAGTCTAGCGGGGGGCACAGATACGCAGTATTTT | CASSESLAGGTDTQYF
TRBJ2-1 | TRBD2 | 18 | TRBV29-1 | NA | TGCAGCGTTGAATCTACCCTCGCCGGGACTAGAGTGAACAATGAGCAGTTCTTC | CSVESTLAGTRVNNEQFF
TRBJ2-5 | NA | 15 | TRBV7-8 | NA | TGTGCCAGCATGGGATTGGATTTACAGTTAGGGGCCCAGTACTTC | CASMGLDLQLGAQYF
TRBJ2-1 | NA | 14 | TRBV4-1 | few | TGCGCCAGCAGCCAAGCGGTCCTCAACAATGAGCAGTTCTTC | CASSQAVLNNEQFF
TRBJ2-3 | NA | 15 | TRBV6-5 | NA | TGTGCCAGCAGTTACTCGTGGCTAGCAGCCGATACGCAGTATTTT | CASSYSWLAADTQYF